Below are 26 T cell receptor beta chains sequenced from a single sample in a study of CD8+CD57+ T cells in acquired aplastic anemia. Selection for sequencing was limited to patients who had shown CD8+CD57+ cell expansion by flow cytometry. TCR beta VDJ combinations and CDR3 sequences were profiled from genomic DNA. TCRdb reanalysed the reads using MiXCR and keeps one entry per CDR3 protein. The sample carries a few hundred thousand distinct CDR3 sequences, approximately 80% recorded once. The sample was sorted CD4+, CD8+, or CD8+CD57+ T cells (not recorded which) from PBMCs. These receptors were taken from a human donor with aplastic anemia.

Worth noting for this clonotype: Germline and junction disagree at one end, which may indicate a read error. The CDR3 DNA is TGTGCCAGCAGCTTATCGGGAGGGACCGATACGCAGTTT. Its protein is CASSLSGGTDTQF. This chain joins TRBV7-8 and TRBJ2-1; 8 positions match TRBD2. The CDR3 covers 13 residues. Germline values: CDR1 SGHVS, CDR2 FQNEAQ.

As for this clonotype: Because the CDR3's place on the DNA is in doubt, the DNA is left out and the CDR3 is given as listed by TCRdb. The V call is TRBV7-6, the J call TRBJ1-2; the D call TRBD1 from the table was never checked on the DNA. Ends included, the CDR3 has 15 residues. Germline V gene lookup returns CDR1 SGHVS and CDR2 FNYEAQ. CDR3 region: CASSWGRGNSPLHTF.

Points on this clonotype: The CDR3 does not close with the conserved phenylalanine or tryptophan, likely indicating a read error. No DNA is shown, since the ends of the CDR3 on it are uncertain; the CDR3 is the one TCRdb lists. V gene TRBV9 combines with J gene TRBJ2-3; the DNA was not compared with TRBD2, the D call given in the table. The CDR3 is 13 residues long, ends included. Germline V CDR1 and CDR2: SGDLS, YYNGEE. The CDR3 protein is CASRRDERAGQLL.

This sequence joins TRBV7-2 and TRBJ1-6; a weak D match, TRBD1 (5 bases). The ends were cut back, 3 bases at V and 18 bases at J, with 24 bases in the middle. The CDR3 contains 15 residues. CDR1 is SGHTA, CDR2 FQGNSA, per germline. For the CDR3, the DNA is TGTGCCAGCAGCTTGACAGAGGGCGCCGACTATGGCTACCACTTT. This gives the protein CASSLTEGADYGYHF.

The chain links TRBV5-1 to TRBJ1-1; possibly TRBD1 for D (6 bases). The CDR3 sequence is 17 residues long. Germline V gene sequence: CDR1 SGHRS, CDR2 YFSETQ. The V gene lost 3 bases and the J gene lost 1 base, with 19 bases spanning the gap. In DNA, the CDR3 is TGCGCCAGCAGCTCCCTAATGATCGGACAGAGGAACACTGAAGCTTTCTTT. This sequence encodes CASSSLMIGQRNTEAFF.

V usage is TRBV11-1 and J usage is TRBJ2-7, with D perhaps TRBD1 (5 bases). Germline assignment: CDR1 SGHAT and CDR2 FQDESV (reference sequence). CDR3 length: 13 amino acids. The ends were cut back, 8 bases at V and 5 bases at J, with 16 bases in the middle. The CDR3 nucleotides read TGTGCCAGCCGCATAGAACTGACAGACGAGCAGTACTTC. This sequence encodes CASRIELTDEQYF.

The rearrangement joins TRBV24-1 to TRBJ2-1; D is possibly TRBD1 (5 bases). This CDR3 is built from 16 residues. CDR1 KGHDR and CDR2 SFDVKD come from the germline V gene. The V gene lost 5 bases and the J gene lost 4 bases, with 17 bases spanning the gap. The CDR3 sequence: CATSAGRAAKYNEQFF. The CDR3 DNA reads as TGTGCCACCAGTGCCGGCAGGGCCGCCAAATACAATGAGCAGTTCTTC.

This clonotype was counted only a few times. J is TRBJ2-7 and V is TRBV10-2, with 7 bases that match TRBD2. Germline loops: CDR1 WSHSY, CDR2 SAAADI. The CDR3 consists of 16 residues. J was trimmed by 0 bases and V by 8 bases; bases with no gene match: 13. The DNA for the CDR3 is TGCGCCAGCCGGGACTATAGATTTCGAAGCTCCTACGAGCAGTACTTC. Its protein product is CASRDYRFRSSYEQYF.

The rearrangement joins TRBV7-9 to TRBJ2-1, with D perhaps matching TRBD1 or TRBD2 (5 bases each). Germline V gives CDR1 SEHNR, CDR2 FQNEAQ (reference sequence). V gave up 3 bases and J gave up 14 bases, with 23 bases separating them. The CDR3 sequence is 15 residues long. Here the CDR3 reads CASSFRRRGVNDEFF. For the CDR3, the DNA is TGTGCCAGCAGCTTTCGAAGAAGGGGAGTGAATGATGAGTTCTTC.

The rearrangement uses TRBV10-3 and TRBJ1-5; 8 nucleotides line up with TRBD1. CDR3 length equals 15 residues. The ends lost 3 bases at V and 3 bases at J; junction bases unmatched: 4. Germline V gene sequence: CDR1 ENHRY, CDR2 SYGVKD. The CDR3, as DNA: TGTGCCATCAGTGACACAGGGGGTGACAATCAGCCCCAGCATTTT. It encodes CAISDTGGDNQPQHF.

The V and J genes are TRBV9 and TRBJ2-3; D not resolved. The CDR3 runs 11 residues. Germline V lookup: CDR1 SGDLS, CDR2 YYNGEE. V shed 5 bases and J shed 4 bases, with 5 bases lying between them. The CDR3 coding sequence is TGTGCCAGCAGAGCATCAGATACGCAGTATTTT. Amino acid sequence: CASRASDTQYF.

In its sample, this clonotype was seen a few times. Likely a read error: the CDR3 ends without its conserved phenylalanine or tryptophan. The limits of the CDR3 on the DNA are not certain, so only TCRdb's listed CDR3 is given. The rearrangement links TRBV9 to TRBJ2-3; whether TRBD2, the table's D call, matches the DNA was not checked. Ends included, the CDR3 has 13 residues. CDR1 and CDR2 (germline): SGDLS, YYNGEE. CDR3 region: CASSGGDREGGNI.

Worth noting for this clonotype: Since the CDR3 does not end with the conserved phenylalanine or tryptophan, this likely comes from a read error. Because the CDR3's place on the DNA is in doubt, the DNA is left out and the CDR3 is given as listed by TCRdb. This rearrangement joins TRBV7-8 to TRBJ2-1; TRBD1, the table's D call, was not compared with the DNA. The CDR3 extends over 14 residues, inclusive of both ends. CDR1 SGHVS and CDR2 FQNEAQ come from the germline V gene. The chain's CDR3 is CASSCHPDGTALSY.

This chain joins TRBV27 and TRBJ1-5; the D gene is possibly TRBD1 (6 bases). CDR1 is MNHEY, CDR2 SMNVEV, per germline (reference sequence). V was clipped by 3 bases and J by 16 bases, with 16 bases between them. The CDR3 covers 12 residues. In DNA form, the CDR3 reads TGTGCCAGCAGTTTTCCTAGGGGGACTTTACATTTT. This encodes CASSFPRGTLHF.

Regarding this clonotype: A read error is likely, as this CDR3 ends without the conserved phenylalanine or tryptophan. The limits of the CDR3 on the DNA are not certain, so only TCRdb's listed CDR3 is given. J is TRBJ2-3 and V is TRBV7-3. Germline assignment: CDR1 SGHTA and CDR2 FQGTGA. The CDR3 extends over 14 residues, inclusive of both ends. This CDR3 is CASSIEANAVAHCS.

The chain combines TRBV11-2 with TRBJ2-7, with TRBD1 matching 8 bases. Germline V gives CDR1 SGHAT, CDR2 FQNNGV. This CDR3 spans 14 amino acids. V lost 3 bases and J lost 4; bases outside the gene matches: 5. The CDR3 coding sequence is TGTGCCAGCAGCTTCGACAGGGGTTTTTACGAGCAGTACGTC. Protein sequence: CASSFDRGFYEQYV.

This clonotype was picked up one time. The chain has TRBV2 and TRBJ2-5, with D possibly called TRBD1 or TRBD2 (6 bases each). V was shortened by 3 bases and J by 13 bases, with 21 bases between the two germline ends. The CDR3 consists of 14 residues. Germline loops: CDR1 SNHLY, CDR2 FYNNEI. CDR3 residues: CASSDGGQHEQLYF. DNA for the CDR3: TGTGCCAGCAGTGATGGGGGGCAGCATGAGCAGTTGTACTTC.

V usage is TRBV4-2 and J usage is TRBJ1-2; 7 nucleotides match TRBD1. The ends lost 3 bases at V and 3 bases at J; junction bases unmatched: 10. This CDR3 is built from 16 residues. Germline V lookup: CDR1 LGHNA, CDR2 YNFKEQ. Written as DNA, the CDR3 is TGTGCCAGCAGCCATCCCTTAGGGGGCTTGGACTATGGCTACACCTTC. It encodes CASSHPLGGLDYGYTF.

Remarks on this clonotype: The conserved closing phenylalanine or tryptophan is absent in this CDR3, likely reflecting a read error. Because the CDR3's place on the DNA is in doubt, the DNA is left out and the CDR3 is given as listed by TCRdb. V is TRBV7-2 and J is TRBJ2-3. Per the germline V gene, CDR1 is SGHTA and CDR2 is FQGNSA. The CDR3 is 13 residues long, counting both termini. The CDR3 here is CASGLAGRPDKQY.

The chain recombines TRBV11-3 with TRBJ2-3, with D perhaps matching TRBD1 (5 bases). The ends were cut back, 0 bases at V and 9 bases at J, with 13 bases in the middle. Germline CDR1 and CDR2: SGHNT and YENEEA. The CDR3 has 14 amino acids. CDR3 sequence reads: CASSLDLTANTQYF. Here the CDR3 DNA reads TGTGCCAGCAGCTTAGATCTGACAGCGAACACGCAGTATTTT. Together with reference TRBV11-3 and TRBJ2-3, the CDR3 gives the full variable domain: EAGVVQSPRYKIIEKKQPVAFWCNPISGHNTLYWYLQNLGQGPELLIRYENEEAVDDSQLPKDRFSAERLKGVDSTLKIQPAELGDSAVYLCASSLDLTANTQYFGPGTRLTVL.

V gene TRBV7-9 combines with J gene TRBJ2-5, with D tentatively TRBD2 (6 bases). Germline V gene lookup returns CDR1 SEHNR and CDR2 FQNEAQ (reference sequence). The germline V and J ends were trimmed by 3 bases and 13 bases, with 15 bases remaining between them. The CDR3 consists of 12 residues. CDR3 sequence reads: CASSFNLLARYF. DNA of the CDR3: TGTGCCAGCAGCTTCAACTTACTAGCAAGGTACTTC.

As for this clonotype: One end of the junction fails to match germline, which may point to a read error. This chain links TRBV7-9 with TRBJ2-5; weak D call: TRBD2 (6 bases). This CDR3 comprises 12 residues. Looked up from germline, CDR1 is SEHNR and CDR2 is FQNEAQ (reference sequence). The CDR3 loop is CAGLRGREAQYF. The CDR3 DNA reads as TGTGCCGGACTGAGAGGTAGGGAGGCCCAGTACTTT.

As for this clonotype: One end of the junction does not line up with germline, which may come from a read error. This rearrangement joins TRBV7-9 to TRBJ2-5; TRBD2 aligns across 10 bases. Looked up from germline, CDR1 is SEHNR and CDR2 is FQNEAQ (reference sequence). This CDR3 is built from 14 residues. The CDR3 DNA sequence: TGTGCCACCAGCTTTGAAAGCGGGGGGGGGACCGAGGACTTC. Protein sequence: CATSFESGGGTEDF.

The J gene is TRBJ1-2, the V gene TRBV7-9, with D unclear. The V end was cut by 5 bases, the J end by 3 bases, with 19 bases between. The CDR3 sequence is 16 residues long. CDR1 and CDR2 from the germline V gene are SEHNR and FQNEAQ (reference sequence). The CDR3 reads CASSVERSEFHYGYTF. CDR3 bases: TGTGCCAGCAGCGTAGAAAGGAGTGAGTTCCACTATGGCTACACCTTC.

This clonotype appeared a single time. The rearrangement uses TRBV7-3 and TRBJ2-1; no clear D. CDR3 length: 15 residues. Germline CDR1 is SGHTA and CDR2 is FQGTGA. Trimming pared 8 bases from V and 11 bases from J, leaving 25 bases between. This chain's CDR3 is CASCRDANAGEQQFF. The CDR3 bases are TGTGCCAGCTGCAGAGACGCCAACGCCGGTGAACAGCAGTTCTTC.

With respect to this clonotype: Because it lacks the conserved phenylalanine or tryptophan at the end, this CDR3 is likely a read error. The DNA is left out, because the CDR3 cannot be placed on it with certainty; the CDR3 is given as TCRdb lists it. V is TRBV7-3 and J is TRBJ2-3; TRBD2 is the table's D call and was not checked against the DNA. 13 amino acids form the CDR3, both terminal residues included. CDR1 is SGHTA and CDR2 is FQGTGA in the germline V gene. The CDR3 is CASRVGGGSTESQ.